This T cell receptor (beta chain) came from a study of identical twins. This clonotype appeared many times. What it binds is unknown. TCRdb re-derived calls from the 5' RACE reads in MiXCR, one entry per CDR3 protein. The table lists 420,000 or so distinct CDR3 sequences, approximately 17% of them singletons, with about 12% in the top ten. Trimming shortened V by 4 bases and J by 4 bases, and 9 bases separated the two germline ends. The germline CDR1 and CDR2 sequences are LGHDT and YNNKEL (reference sequence). The CDR3 runs to 13 residues. Study-level points and caveats: Invariant MAIT and iNKT cells are populations that could partly confound zero-insertion analyses. Out-of-frame alpha sequences common to twins exhibited an excess of low generation probability. Cross-sectional statistical analysis was relied on for the conclusions, without the same donors being followed. Weaker excess twin sharing was seen among beta out-of-frame sequences.

This clonotype was sampled from a man in his fifties or sixties in good health. Sequences were obtained from naive T cells sorted from blood. This chain connects TRBV3-1 to TRBJ2-3; D uncertain. CDR3 nucleotide sequence: TGTGCCAGCAGCCGCGTTCTATCAGATACGCAGTATTTT. It specifies CASSRVLSDTQYF.